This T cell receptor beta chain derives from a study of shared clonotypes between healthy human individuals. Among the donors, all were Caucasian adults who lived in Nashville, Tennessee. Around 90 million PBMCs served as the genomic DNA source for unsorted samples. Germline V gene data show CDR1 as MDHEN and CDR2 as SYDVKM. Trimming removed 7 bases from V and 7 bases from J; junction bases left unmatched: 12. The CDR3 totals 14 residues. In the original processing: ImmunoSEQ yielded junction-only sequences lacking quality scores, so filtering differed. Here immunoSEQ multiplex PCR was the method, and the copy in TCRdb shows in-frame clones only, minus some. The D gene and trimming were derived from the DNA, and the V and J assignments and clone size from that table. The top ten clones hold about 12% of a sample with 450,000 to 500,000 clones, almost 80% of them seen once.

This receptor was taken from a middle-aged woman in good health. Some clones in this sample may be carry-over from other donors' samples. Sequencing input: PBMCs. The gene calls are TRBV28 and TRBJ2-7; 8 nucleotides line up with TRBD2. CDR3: CASTSGGLLGEQYF. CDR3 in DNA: TGTGCCAGCACCTCGGGAGGGTTGTTGGGAGAGCAGTACTTC.